This entry is about one T cell receptor (beta chain). Its specificity is unknown. This CDR3 contains 12 residues. Germline V gives CDR1 SNHLY, CDR2 FYNNEI. V was trimmed by 4 bases and J by 3 bases, leaving 6 bases between them. Positively selected for CCR7, the CD45RO-negative cells used as naive CD8 cells excluded terminally differentiated effector memory CD45RA+ cells. The method was immunoSEQ multiplex PCR; TCRdb's version includes in-frame clones alone and lacks a portion of them. The table has millions of clones, roughly 94% seen once. This entry is derived from a study of shared clonotypes between healthy human individuals. Study observations and caveats: Tissue TCR repertoires likely differ from these blood-only repertoires. Memory subsets generally showed lower estimated richness than naive subsets.

The sequence was collected from a man younger than 35 in good health. Sequenced sample: naive CD8+ T cells sorted from blood. V gene TRBV2 combines with J gene TRBJ1-1, with unresolved D. For the CDR3, the DNA is TGTGCCAGCAGTGTTCGGGACACTGAAGCTTTCTTT. As protein: CASSVRDTEAFF.